This entry concerns a single T cell receptor beta chain. TCR beta VDJ and CDR3 profiling used genomic DNA as template. TCRdb processed the reads anew with MiXCR; each CDR3 protein has one entry. The table has 220,000 or so distinct CDR3 sequences, 65% seen once. The sample comes from a study of CD8+CD57+ T cells in acquired aplastic anemia. Study at large: Each DNA sample taken from sorted CD4+ and CD8+ cells came to approximately 3 ug on average.

This CDR3 region has 17 residues. In germline, CDR1 is MNHEY, CDR2 SVGAGI. Trimming removed 7 bases from V and 4 bases from J; junction bases left unmatched: 16. Only patients with CD8+CD57+ cell expansion on flow cytometry were chosen for sequencing. Each of the patients presented with severe acquired aplastic anemia. Sequences were obtained from sorted CD4+, CD8+, or CD8+CD57+ T cells (not recorded which) from PBMCs. The chain joins TRBV6-5 to TRBJ1-3; TRBD1 matches at 7 bases. The sequence derives from a human donor with aplastic anemia. DNA of the CDR3: TGTGCCAGCACCGCGGGGGCAGGGGGTGTTAGCGGAAACACCATATATTTT. Protein sequence: CASTAGAGGVSGNTIYF.